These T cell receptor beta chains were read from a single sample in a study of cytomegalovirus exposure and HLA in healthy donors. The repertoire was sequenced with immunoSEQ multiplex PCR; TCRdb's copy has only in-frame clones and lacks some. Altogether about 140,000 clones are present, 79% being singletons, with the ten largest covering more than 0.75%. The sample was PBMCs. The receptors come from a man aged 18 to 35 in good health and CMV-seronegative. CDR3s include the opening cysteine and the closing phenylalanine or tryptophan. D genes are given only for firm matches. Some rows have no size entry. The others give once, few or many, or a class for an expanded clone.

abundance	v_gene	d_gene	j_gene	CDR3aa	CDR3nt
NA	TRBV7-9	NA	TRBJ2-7	CASSLDKLEQYF	TGTGCCAGCAGCTTGGACAAATTGGAGCAGTACTTC
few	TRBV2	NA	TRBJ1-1	CASRDRTRLNTEAFF	TGTGCCAGCAGGGACAGAACTAGATTGAACACTGAAGCTTTCTTT
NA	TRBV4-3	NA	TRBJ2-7	CASSQTRVSEQYF	TGCGCCAGCAGCCAAACCAGGGTCAGCGAGCAGTACTTC
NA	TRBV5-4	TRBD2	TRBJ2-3	CASSRGLAGSTDTQYF	TGTGCCAGCAGCCGCGGACTAGCGGGGTCCACAGATACGCAGTATTTT
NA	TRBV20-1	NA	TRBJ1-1	CGACVNTEAFF	TGCGGGGCTTGCGTGAACACTGAAGCTTTCTTT
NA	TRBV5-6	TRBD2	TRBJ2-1	CASSLLAGEGGNEQFF	TGTGCCAGCAGCCTACTAGCGGGGGAAGGGGGGAATGAGCAGTTCTTC
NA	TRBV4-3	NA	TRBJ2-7	CASSQETGLAYEQYF	TGCGCCAGCAGCCAAGAAACGGGGTTAGCCTACGAGCAGTACTTC
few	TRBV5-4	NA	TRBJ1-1	CASIIKGVNTEAFF	TGTGCCAGCATTATCAAGGGGGTCAACACTGAAGCTTTCTTT
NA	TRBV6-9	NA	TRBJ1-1	CASLQGERLFNTEAFF	TGTGCCAGCCTACAAGGAGAAAGGCTGTTTAACACTGAAGCTTTCTTT
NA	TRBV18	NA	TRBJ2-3	CASSPLPSTDTQYF	TGTGCCAGCTCTCCTCTTCCTAGCACAGATACGCAGTATTTT
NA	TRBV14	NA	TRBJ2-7	CASSRTAFSSDHEQYF	TGTGCCAGCAGCCGGACAGCTTTCAGTAGTGACCACGAGCAGTACTTC
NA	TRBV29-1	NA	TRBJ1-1	CSVEDLGGEPNSEAFF	TGCAGCGTTGAAGATCTGGGGGGGGAGCCGAACAGTGAAGCTTTCTTT
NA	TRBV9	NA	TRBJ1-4	CASSAEVGRSNEKLFF	TGTGCCAGCAGCGCGGAGGTGGGCAGATCGAATGAAAAACTGTTTTTT
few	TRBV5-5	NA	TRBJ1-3	CASSLQESFGNTIYF	TGTGCCAGCAGCTTGCAAGAGTCTTTCGGAAACACCATATATTTT
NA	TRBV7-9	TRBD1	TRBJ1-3	CASSFGDRDSGNTIYF	TGTGCCAGCAGCTTCGGGGACAGGGACTCTGGAAACACCATATATTTT
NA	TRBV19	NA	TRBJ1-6	CASSIQGGTYNSPLHF	TGTGCCAGTAGTATCCAGGGAGGGACCTATAATTCACCCCTCCACTTT
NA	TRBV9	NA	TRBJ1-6	CASSVGWGYDSPLHF	TGTGCCAGCAGCGTAGGATGGGGCTATGATTCACCCCTCCACTTT
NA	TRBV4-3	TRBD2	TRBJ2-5	CASSQDRGVQETQYF	TGCGCCAGCAGCCAAGACCGGGGGGTCCAAGAGACCCAGTACTTC
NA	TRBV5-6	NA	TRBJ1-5	CASSHTGGSNQPQHF	TGTGCCAGCAGCCACACGGGGGGAAGCAATCAGCCCCAGCATTTT
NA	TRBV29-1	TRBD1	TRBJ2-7	CSVEARQGGLYEQYF	TGCAGCGTTGAAGCCCGACAGGGGGGGCTTTACGAGCAGTACTTC
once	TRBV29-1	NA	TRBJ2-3	CSVSPPAGERDTQYF	TGCAGCGTTAGTCCCCCGGCAGGGGAAAGAGATACGCAGTATTTT
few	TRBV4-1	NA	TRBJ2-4	CASSQVVSGSGPLAKNIQYF	TGCGCCAGCAGCCAAGTTGTAAGCGGCTCGGGTCCACTAGCCAAAAACATTCAGTACTTC
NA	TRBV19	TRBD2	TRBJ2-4	CASSIRLAGGLSAKNIQYF	TGTGCCAGTAGTATTCGGCTAGCGGGGGGTTTATCAGCCAAAAACATTCAGTACTTC
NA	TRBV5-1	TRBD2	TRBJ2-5	CASSLGLAGAQETQYF	TGCGCCAGCAGCTTGGGACTAGCGGGGGCCCAAGAGACCCAGTACTTC
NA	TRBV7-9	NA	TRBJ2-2	CASSSSGGAGELFF	TGTGCCAGCAGCTCATCGGGCGGGGCCGGGGAGCTGTTTTTT
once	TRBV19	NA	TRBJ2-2	CASRPDREATGELFF	TGTGCCAGTAGGCCTGACAGGGAGGCCACCGGGGAGCTGTTTTTT
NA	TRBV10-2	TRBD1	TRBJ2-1	CASSLKQGNNEQFF	TGCGCCAGCAGTCTGAAACAGGGGAACAATGAGCAGTTCTTC
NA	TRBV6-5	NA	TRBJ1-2	CASSYSSRLNYGYTF	TGTGCCAGCAGTTACTCGTCGAGATTAAACTATGGCTACACCTTC
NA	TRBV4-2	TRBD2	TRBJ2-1	CASSQVGHPGLAGAFTYNEQFF	TGTGCCAGCAGCCAAGTAGGGCACCCGGGACTAGCGGGGGCCTTCACCTACAATGAGCAGTTCTTC
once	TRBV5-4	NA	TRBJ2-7	CASSLGTDSRREQYF	TGTGCCAGCAGCTTGGGGACGGACTCCCGTCGAGAGCAGTACTTC
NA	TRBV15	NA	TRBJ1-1	CATSRGQNTEAFF	TGTGCCACCAGCAGAGGGCAGAACACTGAAGCTTTCTTT
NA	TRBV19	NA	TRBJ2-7	CASRGTFTYEQYF	TGTGCCAGTCGTGGGACTTTTACCTACGAGCAGTACTTC
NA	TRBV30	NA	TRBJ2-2	CAWSVAETGELFF	TGTGCCTGGAGTGTAGCGGAAACCGGGGAGCTGTTTTTT
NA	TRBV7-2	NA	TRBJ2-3	CASSPRASGPNLQGDTQYF	TGTGCCAGCAGTCCCCGTGCGAGCGGGCCGAACCTTCAGGGAGATACGCAGTATTTT
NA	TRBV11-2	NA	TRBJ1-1	CASSLEGRLNTEAFF	TGTGCCAGCAGCTTAGAGGGCCGGCTGAACACTGAAGCTTTCTTT
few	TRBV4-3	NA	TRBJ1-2	CASSQGYRGEGYTF	TGCGCCAGCAGCCAAGGGTATAGGGGTGAGGGCTACACCTTC
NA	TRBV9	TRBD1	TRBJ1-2	CASSAGTGYGYTF	TGTGCCAGCAGCGCCGGGACAGGGTATGGCTACACCTTC
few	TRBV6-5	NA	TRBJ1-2	CASSYAGNYGYTF	TGTGCCAGCAGTTATGCAGGGAACTATGGCTACACCTTC
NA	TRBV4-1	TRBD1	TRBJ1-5	CASSLDRALNQPQHF	TGCGCCAGCAGCCTGGACAGGGCTTTGAATCAGCCCCAGCATTTT
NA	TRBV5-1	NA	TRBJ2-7	CASSLDPAYEQYF	TGCGCCAGCAGCTTGGACCCGGCCTACGAGCAGTACTTC
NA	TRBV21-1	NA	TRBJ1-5	CASSTRRPMKCNQPQHF	TGTGCCAGCAGCACTAGACGCCCCATGAAGTGCAATCAGCCCCAGCATTTT
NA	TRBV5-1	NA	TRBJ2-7	CASSPRAGEQYF	TGCGCCAGCAGCCCCCGGGCGGGGGAGCAGTACTTC